The sequence of this T cell receptor (beta chain) was determined in a study of cytomegalovirus exposure and HLA in healthy donors. Germline CDR1 LGHNA, CDR2 YNFKEQ. CDR3 size: 17 residues. V lost 1 base, J lost 4 bases, and 19 bases lay in between. This PCR relied on a set of 60 Vbeta primers and 13 Jbeta primers. Repertoires were generated with immunoSEQ multiplex PCR, while TCRdb's copy carries only in-frame clones and drops some. The sample carries 35,000 to 45,000 clones, roughly 90% recorded once. General study findings and limits: In an earlier analysis, productive rearrangement rates for most beta V segments clustered near 87% or 30%. V- and J-gene trimming of TCR beta was linked (in a later analysis) to a missense DCLRE1C variant. Common viral pathogens were later found to be apparently linked to several of the most significant clusters.

Notes on this clone: As yet, its antigen is unknown.

This clonotype was sampled from a woman between 18 and 29 years old in good health and CMV-seronegative. Material for sequencing was PBMCs. The chain combines TRBV4-2 with TRBJ2-5, with D perhaps matching TRBD1 (6 bases). CDR3 amino acids: CASSQGNSGAKGETQYF. In DNA, the CDR3 is TGTGCCAGCAGCCAAGGGAATTCAGGGGCGAAAGGAGAGACCCAGTACTTC.